The 5 T cell receptor beta chains reported below all come from one sample, sequenced in a study of CD8 T cells in ankylosing spondylitis. Overall study results and limits: Characteristic of ankylosing spondylitis blood, it appeared, was a TCR beta motif comprising roughly 8 highly homologous variants.

Which antigens these TCRs recognize remains unknown. MiXCR, run by TCRdb on the 5' RACE reads, gives a single entry per CDR3 protein. The table has a few hundred thousand distinct CDR3 sequences, around 8% seen once. The sequenced material came from blood, either unsorted or a sorted T cell fraction (not recorded which). The receptor source for this set is a male donor with ankylosing spondylitis.

The chain couples TRBV7-3 to TRBJ2-4; D possibly uses TRBD1 or TRBD2 (5 bases each). V was pared by 4 bases and J by 0 bases, with 10 bases between. Germline V gene data show CDR1 as SGHTA and CDR2 as FQGTGA. The CDR3 is made up of 15 amino acids. The chain's CDR3 is CASSWDRIAKNIQYF. The DNA of the CDR3 is TGTGCCAGCAGCTGGGACCGGATAGCCAAAAACATTCAGTACTTC. Looking up the rest from reference TRBV7-3 and TRBJ2-4 gives the full variable domain: GAGVSQTPSNKVTEKGKYVELRCDPISGHTALYWYRQSLGQGPEFLIYFQGTGAADDSGLPNDRFFAVRPEGSVSTLKIQRTERGDSAVYLCASSWDRIAKNIQYFGAGTRLSVL.

The chain is built from TRBV2 and TRBJ1-5, with D possibly TRBD1 on 6 matching bases. Germline V CDR1 and CDR2: SNHLY, FYNNEI. V lost 3 bases, J lost 2 bases, and 14 bases lay in between. The length of the CDR3 is 16 residues. The CDR3 loop reads CASSEVAGEGNQPQHF. The CDR3 DNA sequence: TGTGCCAGCAGTGAGGTGGCAGGGGAGGGCAATCAGCCCCAGCATTTT.

This clonotype was counted at least ten times. The chain employs TRBV6-5 and TRBJ2-1; 14 bases align to TRBD2. The CDR3 length is 16 residues. The V gene end was trimmed by 4 bases and the J gene end by 6 bases; junction bases not matched to a gene: 5. Germline CDR1 is MNHEY and CDR2 is SVGAGI. CDR3 nucleotides: TGTGCCAGCAGTTCCCGGACTAGCGGGAGGCCCAATGAGCAGTTCTTC. Translation gives CASSSRTSGRPNEQFF.

In its sample, this clonotype was seen many times. The chain links TRBV12-3 or TRBV12-4 to TRBJ2-3, with D perhaps TRBD2 (7 bases). There are 17 residues in the CDR3. V was cut by 1 base and J by 4 bases, with 18 bases left in between. The CDR3 nucleotides read TGTGCCAGCAGTTTAGATGGGGGGGGCTCCATTGCAGATACGCAGTATTTT. Its translation: CASSLDGGGSIADTQYF.

The sample holds a few counts of this clonotype. The chain combines TRBV24-1 with TRBJ2-1; no definite D call. The CDR3 has 13 amino acids. Germline values: CDR1 KGHDR, CDR2 SFDVKD. Trimming took off 4 bases at V and 4 bases at J, with 7 bases between the two ends. The CDR3 reads CATSEQSYNEQFF. CDR3 DNA: TGTGCCACCAGTGAACAATCGTACAATGAGCAGTTCTTC.